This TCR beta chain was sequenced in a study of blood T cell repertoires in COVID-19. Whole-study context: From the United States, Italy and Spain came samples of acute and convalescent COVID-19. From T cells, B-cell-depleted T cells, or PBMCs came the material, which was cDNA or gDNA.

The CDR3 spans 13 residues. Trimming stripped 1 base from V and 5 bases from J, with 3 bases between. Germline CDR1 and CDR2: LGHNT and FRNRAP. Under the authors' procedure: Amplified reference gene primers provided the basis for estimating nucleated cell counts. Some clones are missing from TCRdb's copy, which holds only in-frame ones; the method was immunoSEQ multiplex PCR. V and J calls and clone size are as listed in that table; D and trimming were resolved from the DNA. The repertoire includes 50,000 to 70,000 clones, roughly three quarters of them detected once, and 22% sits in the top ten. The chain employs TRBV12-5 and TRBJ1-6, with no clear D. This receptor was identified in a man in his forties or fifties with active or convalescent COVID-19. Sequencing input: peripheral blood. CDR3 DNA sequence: TGTGCTAGTGGTTTGGACAATAATTCACCCCTCCACTTT. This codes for CASGLDNNSPLHF.